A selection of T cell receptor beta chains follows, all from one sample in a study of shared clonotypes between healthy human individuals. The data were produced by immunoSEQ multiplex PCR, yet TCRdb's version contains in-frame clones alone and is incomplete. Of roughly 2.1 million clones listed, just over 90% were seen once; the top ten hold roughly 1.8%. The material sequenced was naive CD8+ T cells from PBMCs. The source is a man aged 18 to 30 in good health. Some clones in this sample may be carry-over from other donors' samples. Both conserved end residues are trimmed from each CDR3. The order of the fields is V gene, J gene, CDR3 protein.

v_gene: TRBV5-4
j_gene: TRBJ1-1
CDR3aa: ASSLSGFTEAF

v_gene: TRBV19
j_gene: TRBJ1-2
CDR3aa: ASSIALGQAASNYGYT

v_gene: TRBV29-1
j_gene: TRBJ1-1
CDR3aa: SAEGGGEAF

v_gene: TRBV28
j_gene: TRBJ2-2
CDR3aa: ASSTWTSGLNTGELF

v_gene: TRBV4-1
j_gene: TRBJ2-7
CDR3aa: ASSQDRLAGRYEQY

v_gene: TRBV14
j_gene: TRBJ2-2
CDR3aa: ASSQTQVMGTGELF

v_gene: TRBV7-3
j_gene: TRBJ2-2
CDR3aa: ASSFGAGELF

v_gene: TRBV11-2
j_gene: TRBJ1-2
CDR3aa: ASSRRDRVNNYGYT

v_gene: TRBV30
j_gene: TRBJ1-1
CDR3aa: AWNEGSDTEAF

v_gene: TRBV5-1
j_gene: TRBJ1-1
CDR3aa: ASSLSEGAVTEAF

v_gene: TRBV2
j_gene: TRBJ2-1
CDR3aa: ASSEGRVQF

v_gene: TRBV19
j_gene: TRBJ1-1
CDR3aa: ASSIDGGQHTEAF

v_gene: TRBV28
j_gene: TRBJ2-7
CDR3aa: ASSLQGAGYEQY

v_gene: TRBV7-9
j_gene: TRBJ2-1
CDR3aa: ASSTRDRVIEQF

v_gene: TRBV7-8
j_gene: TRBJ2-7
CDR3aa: ASSYTGTGLHEQY

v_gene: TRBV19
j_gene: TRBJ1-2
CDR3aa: ASSIERAGYGYT

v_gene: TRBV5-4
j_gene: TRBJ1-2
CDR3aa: ASSLEPGSVYGYT

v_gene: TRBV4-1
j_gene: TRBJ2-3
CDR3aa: ASSHPGQGSTDTQY

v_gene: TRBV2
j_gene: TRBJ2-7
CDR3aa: ASSEGTSGEYEQY

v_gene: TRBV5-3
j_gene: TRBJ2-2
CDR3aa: ARSLGICGQRTGELF

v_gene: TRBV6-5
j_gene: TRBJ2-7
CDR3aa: ATGFSESYEQY

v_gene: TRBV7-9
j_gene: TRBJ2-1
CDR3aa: ASPAPVEQF

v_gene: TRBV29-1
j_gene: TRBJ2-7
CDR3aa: SVETMGPMDSYEQY

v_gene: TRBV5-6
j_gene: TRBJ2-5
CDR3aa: ASSLAKALLTQY

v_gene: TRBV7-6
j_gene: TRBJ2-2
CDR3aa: ASSPMIADGNTGELF

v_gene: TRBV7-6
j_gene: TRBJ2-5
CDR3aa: ASSLEVSPGETQY

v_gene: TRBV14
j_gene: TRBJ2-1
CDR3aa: ASSQYGTPGLAGGNEQF

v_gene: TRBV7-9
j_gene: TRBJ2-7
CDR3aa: ASSLGDRTYEQY

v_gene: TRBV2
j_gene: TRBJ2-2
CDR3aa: ASSDRVINTGELF

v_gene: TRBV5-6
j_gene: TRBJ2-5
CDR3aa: ASSLASGTGFGETQY

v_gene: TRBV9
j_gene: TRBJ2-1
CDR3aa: ASSGDSSSYNEQF

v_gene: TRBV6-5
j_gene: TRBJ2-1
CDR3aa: ASSYGLEPHEQF

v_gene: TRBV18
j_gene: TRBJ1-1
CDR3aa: ASSPVRGGAF

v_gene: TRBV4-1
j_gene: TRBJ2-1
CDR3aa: ASSQDLQGSSNEQF

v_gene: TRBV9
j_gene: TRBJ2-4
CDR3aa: ASSVGGSLAKNIQY

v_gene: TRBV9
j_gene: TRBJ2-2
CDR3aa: ASSVGRQGINTGELF

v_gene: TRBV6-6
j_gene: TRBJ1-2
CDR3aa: ASSFVDPSYGYT

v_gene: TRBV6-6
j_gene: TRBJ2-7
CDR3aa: ASSSGSIAVEQY

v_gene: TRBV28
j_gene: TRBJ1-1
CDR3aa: ASSFTPADQEAF